The present entry profiles one T cell receptor (beta chain) with its context. The specificity of this receptor is unknown. This specimen belongs to a study of CXCR3-negative and CXCR3-positive naive CD8 T cells (dated by TCRdb to about 2019). About the study as a whole: In total, roughly 140 million TRB reads were obtained, which works out to roughly 1.5 +/- 0.3 million reads per library. TRBV-TRBJ cluster analysis included naive subsets from a handful of donors and memory cells from 3 donors. The diversity and physicochemical repertoire analyses included 11 donors pooled from two independent experiments.

Sequenced using a NextSeq 550. The Human TCR Profiling Kit (MiLaboratory) was used to prepare UMI-labeled 5' RACE TRB cDNA libraries. cDNA synthesis used the entire amount of extracted RNA, and PCR amplification then used the entire amount of cDNA produced. The libraries were made side by side, with each library going through the same number of PCR cycles. On the authors' methods: About 53,000 +/- 9,400 unique UMI-labeled TRB cDNA molecules per library were extracted with MIGEC and MiXCR, with at least two reads per UMI required. On average, each library contained 40,000 +/- 10,000 functional in-frame TRB CDR3 nucleotide clonotypes without stop codons. After each sample was downsampled to 5000 UMI-labeled TRB molecules, VDJtools was used to calculate diversity metrics such as normalized Shannon-Wiener and Chao1. VDJtools was used to calculate clonotype-size-weighted physicochemical properties of the central five CDR3 residues, namely interaction energy, strength, volume and Kidera factor 4. TCRdb reprocessed the reads and assigns one entry to each CDR3 protein sequence, leaving out DNA. The V and J calls and clone size are TCRdb's, not the authors'. The table kept for this sample lists tens of thousands of distinct CDR3 sequences. The ten biggest clones cover roughly 15% of the sample.

On the study overall, not on this receptor specifically: Within the same donor, TRBV-TRBJ usage looked similar between naive CXCR3-negative and CXCR3-positive cells, but memory cells had distinct patterns. Surface CD5, linked to self-reactivity in mice, was comparable between naive subsets; TCR interaction strength was therefore also inferred from TRB CDR3 physicochemical properties. Comparably high repertoire diversity was found in both naive subsets, whereas much lower repertoire diversity was found in memory CD8+ T cells. Freshly isolated PBMCs were used for most assays because CXCR3 expression went down partially after cryopreservation.

The CDR3 starts with the cysteine, ends with the phenylalanine, and has 13 residues. No DNA has been recorded. Each CD8+ T cell subset was flow-sorted in triplicate, with over 250,000 cells per subset placed directly into RLT lysis buffer. Peripheral blood mononuclear cells were isolated from buffy coats by standard density gradient centrifugation. Total RNA was extracted from sorted cells using an RNeasy Mini Kit. This TCR was recovered from a human donor in good health. Some clones in this sample may be carry-over from other donors' samples. Sequenced: memory CD8+ T cells from blood. What the cell subset or site label conveys for this sample: conventional CD8+ memory T cells (TMEM), sorted as controls. The chain uses TRBV12-3 or TRBV12-4 and TRBJ1-2; TCRdb's D gene call, TRBD1, goes unchecked for lack of DNA. The CDR3 protein is CASSGTEGYGYTF.